This TCR beta chain was sequenced in a study of blood T cell repertoires in COVID-19. Germline CDR1 and CDR2: SNHLY and FYNNEI. The CDR3 length is 14 residues. Trimming shortened V by 1 base and J by 4 bases, and 10 bases separated the two germline ends. Clones were sequenced by immunoSEQ multiplex PCR, and TCRdb holds only the in-frame ones, with some missing. The table includes roughly 390,000 clones, approximately 87% detected once. This TCR was sampled from a woman aged 25 to 45 with COVID-19, enrolled during active disease. The sample consisted of peripheral blood. V is TRBV2 and J is TRBJ1-2, with D maybe TRBD1 (6 bases). The CDR3 coding sequence is TGTGCCAGCAGTGAAGGGGACACCTTCTATGGCTACACCTTC. Its protein is CASSEGDTFYGYTF.